In this sample, the clone carrying this T cell receptor (beta chain) turned up many times. Its antigen is currently unknown. This sample is part of a study of metastatic and nonmetastatic thyroid tumors. All patients were untreated before thyroid surgery. The CDR3 consists of 17 residues. Germline values: CDR1 SGHAT, CDR2 FQDESV (reference sequence). V lost 5 bases and J lost 3, with 21 bases in between. Study findings and constraints: Significantly greater TCR beta diversity was reportedly found in malignant thyroid tumors than in benign nodules (in blood and tumor).

TCRdb re-processed the PCR reads through MiXCR. The data hold 30,000 to 45,000 clones, with under 25% observed a single time. The chain recombines TRBV11-1 with TRBJ2-3; the D gene is possibly TRBD2 (6 bases). The origin of this receptor is a female donor with papillary thyroid cancer or a benign thyroid nodule (not recorded which). Some clones in this sample may be carry-over from other donors' samples. Input material: blood. The CDR3 sequence is CASSPKDGLRGTDTQYF. As DNA, the CDR3 is TGTGCCAGCAGCCCTAAGGACGGACTACGGGGGACAGATACGCAGTATTTT.